The 5 T cell receptor beta chains in this list originate from one sample, sequenced in a study of blood T cell repertoires in COVID-19. Generated by immunoSEQ multiplex PCR, the TCRdb table keeps only in-frame clones and is missing some. The sample lists some 250,000 clones, 70% to 90% occurring once. Source material: PBMCs or T cells enriched from blood (not recorded which). These receptors came from a man younger than 35 who had recovered from COVID-19.

V usage is TRBV27 and J usage is TRBJ1-6, with 9 nucleotides matching TRBD1. CDR1 and CDR2 (germline): MNHEY, SMNVEV (reference sequence). Unmatched junction bases numbered 4, after V lost 5 bases and J lost 5 bases. CDR3 length: 15 residues. The CDR3 DNA is TGTGCCAGCAGTATCGGGACAGGGAATAATTCACCCCTCCACTTT. This encodes CASSIGTGNNSPLHF.

The rearrangement uses TRBV20-1 and TRBJ2-7, with D possibly TRBD2 on 5 matching bases. Deletions cut 3 bases from V and 3 bases from J, with 6 bases between. CDR1 and CDR2 (germline): DFQATT, SNEGSKA (reference sequence). This CDR3 is 11 amino acids long. The CDR3 sequence is CSASRDYEQYF. The CDR3 DNA reads as TGCAGTGCTAGTCGGGACTACGAGCAGTACTTC.

The CDR3 loop is CASGRQGLDGNEQFF. The CDR3 DNA reads as TGTGCTAGTGGTAGACAGGGACTAGACGGCAATGAGCAGTTCTTC. The V call is TRBV12-5, the J call TRBJ2-1; D is possibly TRBD2 (8 bases). Germline V gene sequence: CDR1 LGHNT, CDR2 FRNRAP. CDR3 size: 15 residues. Trimming pared 5 bases from V and 6 bases from J, leaving 17 bases between.

The chain uses TRBV7-9 and TRBJ1-4, with 9 bases lining up with TRBD1. This CDR3 comprises 15 residues. J gave up 7 bases and V 5 bases, and 8 bases lay outside the gene matches. Germline lookup yields CDR1 SEHNR and CDR2 FQNEAQ (reference sequence). CDR3 sequence: CASSPTGGAGEKLFF. CDR3 coding DNA: TGTGCCAGCAGCCCCACAGGGGGCGCGGGTGAAAAACTGTTTTTT. Combining the CDR3 with reference TRBV7-9 and TRBJ1-4 gives the whole variable domain DTGVSQNPRHKITKRGQNVTFRCDPISEHNRLYWYRQTLGQGPEFLTYFQNEAQLEKSRLLSDRFSAERPKGSFSTLEIQRTEQGDSAMYLCASSPTGGAGEKLFFGSGTQLSVL.

V gene TRBV28 combines with J gene TRBJ1-2; a possible D gene is TRBD1 (6 bases). Germline assignment: CDR1 MDHEN and CDR2 SYDVKM. The CDR3 has 14 amino acids. Trimming took 2 bases from V and 8 from J, leaving 15 bases between them. DNA of the CDR3: TGTGCCAGCAGTTTAACGCGGGGGGCGTCAGGCTACACCTTC. It is translated as CASSLTRGASGYTF.